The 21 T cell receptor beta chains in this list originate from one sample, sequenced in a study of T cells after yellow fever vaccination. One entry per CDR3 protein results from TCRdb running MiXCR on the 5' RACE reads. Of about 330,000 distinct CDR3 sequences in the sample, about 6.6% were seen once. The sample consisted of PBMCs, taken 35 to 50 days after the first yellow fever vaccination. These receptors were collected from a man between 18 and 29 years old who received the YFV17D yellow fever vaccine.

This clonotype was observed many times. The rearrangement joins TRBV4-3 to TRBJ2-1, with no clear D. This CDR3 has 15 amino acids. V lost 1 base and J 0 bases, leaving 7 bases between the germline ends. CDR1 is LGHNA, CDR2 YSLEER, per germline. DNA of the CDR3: TGCGCCAGCAGCCAAGCAAGCGACTCCTACAATGAGCAGTTCTTC. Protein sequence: CASSQASDSYNEQFF.

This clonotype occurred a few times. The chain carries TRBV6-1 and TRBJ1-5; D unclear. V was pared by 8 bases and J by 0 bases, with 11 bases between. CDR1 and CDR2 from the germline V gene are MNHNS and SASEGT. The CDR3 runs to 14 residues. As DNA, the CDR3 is TGTGCCAGCTCCCCCGCGGCTAGCAATCAGCCCCAGCATTTT. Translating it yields CASSPAASNQPQHF.

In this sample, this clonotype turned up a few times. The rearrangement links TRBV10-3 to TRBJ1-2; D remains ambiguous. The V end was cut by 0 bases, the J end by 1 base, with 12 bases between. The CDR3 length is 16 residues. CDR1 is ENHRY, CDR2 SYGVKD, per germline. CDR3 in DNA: TGTGCCATCAGTGAGTCTGCCAGTTCAGTTAACTATGGCTACACCTTC. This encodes CAISESASSVNYGYTF.

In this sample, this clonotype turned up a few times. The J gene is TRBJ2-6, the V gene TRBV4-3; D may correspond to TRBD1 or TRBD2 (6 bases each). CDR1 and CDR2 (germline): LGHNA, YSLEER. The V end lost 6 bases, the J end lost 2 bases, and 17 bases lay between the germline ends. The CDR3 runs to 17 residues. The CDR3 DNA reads TGCGCCAGCAGTGGAGGGGCAGGGGTTGCTGGGGCCAACGTCCTGACTTTC. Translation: CASSGGAGVAGANVLTF.

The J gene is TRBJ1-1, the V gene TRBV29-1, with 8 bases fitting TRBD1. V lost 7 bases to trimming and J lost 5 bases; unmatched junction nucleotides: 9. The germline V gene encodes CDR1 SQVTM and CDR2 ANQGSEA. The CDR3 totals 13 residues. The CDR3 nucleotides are TGCAGCGCCGGACAGGGCCCGGGGACTGAAGCTTTCTTT. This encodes CSAGQGPGTEAFF.

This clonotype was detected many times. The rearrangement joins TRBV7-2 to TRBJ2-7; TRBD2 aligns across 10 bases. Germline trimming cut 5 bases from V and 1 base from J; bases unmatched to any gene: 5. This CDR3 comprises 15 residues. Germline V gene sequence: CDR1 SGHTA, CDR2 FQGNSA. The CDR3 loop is CASSLGLARSYEQYF. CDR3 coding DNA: TGTGCCAGCAGCCTGGGACTAGCGCGTTCCTACGAGCAGTACTTC.

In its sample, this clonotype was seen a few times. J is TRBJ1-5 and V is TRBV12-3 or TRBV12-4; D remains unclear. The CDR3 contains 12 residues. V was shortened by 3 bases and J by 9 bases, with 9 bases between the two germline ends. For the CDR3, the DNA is TGTGCCAGCAGTTTCGGGGTGGGGCCCCAGCATTTT. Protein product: CASSFGVGPQHF.

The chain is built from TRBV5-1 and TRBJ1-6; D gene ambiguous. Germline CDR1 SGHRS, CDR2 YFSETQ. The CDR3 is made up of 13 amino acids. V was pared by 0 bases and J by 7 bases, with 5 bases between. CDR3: CASSLGANSPLHF. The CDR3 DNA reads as TGCGCCAGCAGCTTGGGAGCCAATTCACCCCTCCACTTT. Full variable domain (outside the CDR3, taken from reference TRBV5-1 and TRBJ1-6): KAGVTQTPRYLIKTRGQQVTLSCSPISGHRSVSWYQQTPGQGLQFLFEYFSETQRNKGNFPGRFSGRQFSNSRSEMNVSTLELGDSALYLCASSLGANSPLHFGNGTRLTVT.

The CDR3 here is CSVEEGQGFMLRDTQYF. CDR3 DNA sequence: TGCAGCGTTGAGGAAGGACAGGGTTTTATGCTCCGAGATACGCAGTATTTT. The chain uses TRBV29-1 and TRBJ2-3; TRBD1 matches 8 bases. Germline assignment: CDR1 SQVTM and CDR2 ANQGSEA. J lost 5 bases, V lost 3 bases, and 16 bases had no gene match. The CDR3 is 17 residues long.

CDR3 sequence reads: CASSPGWGRGLGGANVLTF. CDR3 coding DNA: TGTGCCAGCAGCCCAGGGTGGGGCAGGGGACTAGGTGGGGCCAACGTCCTGACTTTC. The V and J genes are TRBV7-8 and TRBJ2-6; 8 positions agree with TRBD2. The CDR3 spans 19 residues. Losses at the gene ends were 5 bases for V and 3 bases for J; bases not matched to a gene: 15. Germline values: CDR1 SGHVS, CDR2 FQNEAQ.

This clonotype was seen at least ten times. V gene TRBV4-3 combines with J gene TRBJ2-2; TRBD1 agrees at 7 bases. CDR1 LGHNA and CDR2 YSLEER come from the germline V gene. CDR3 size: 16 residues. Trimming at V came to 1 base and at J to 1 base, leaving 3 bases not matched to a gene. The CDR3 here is CASSQAWTGNTGELFF. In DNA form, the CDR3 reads TGCGCCAGCAGCCAAGCCTGGACAGGGAACACCGGGGAGCTGTTTTTT.

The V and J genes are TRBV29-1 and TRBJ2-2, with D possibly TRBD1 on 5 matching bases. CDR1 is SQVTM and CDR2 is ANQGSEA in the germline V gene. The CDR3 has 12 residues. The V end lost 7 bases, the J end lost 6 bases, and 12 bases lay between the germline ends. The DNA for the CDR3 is TGCAGCGGACAGCGATCCTCCGGGGAGCTGTTTTTT. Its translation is CSGQRSSGELFF.

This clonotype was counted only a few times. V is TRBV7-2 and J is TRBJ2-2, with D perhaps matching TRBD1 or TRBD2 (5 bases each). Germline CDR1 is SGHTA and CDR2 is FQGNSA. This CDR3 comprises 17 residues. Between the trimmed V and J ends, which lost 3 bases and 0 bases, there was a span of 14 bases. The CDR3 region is CASSFPPGTANTGELFF. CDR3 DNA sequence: TGTGCCAGCAGCTTTCCCCCCGGGACGGCGAACACCGGGGAGCTGTTTTTT.

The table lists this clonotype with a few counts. The CDR3 region has the DNA TGTGCCAGCAACCCGGGACAGGGAACCCGTAGCTATGGCTACACCTTC. This encodes CASNPGQGTRSYGYTF. The chain recombines TRBV5-6 with TRBJ1-2; 9 nucleotides line up with TRBD1. V lost 6 bases, J lost 4 bases, and 13 bases stayed unmatched. The CDR3 length is 16 residues. In germline, CDR1 is SGHDT, CDR2 YYEEEE.

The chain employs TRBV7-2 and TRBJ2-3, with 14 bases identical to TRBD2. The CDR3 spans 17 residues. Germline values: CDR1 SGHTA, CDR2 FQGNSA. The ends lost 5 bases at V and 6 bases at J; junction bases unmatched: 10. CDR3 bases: TGTGCCAGCAGCATACTAAGGACTAGCGGGGGGACCGATACGCAGTATTTT. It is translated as CASSILRTSGGTDTQYF.

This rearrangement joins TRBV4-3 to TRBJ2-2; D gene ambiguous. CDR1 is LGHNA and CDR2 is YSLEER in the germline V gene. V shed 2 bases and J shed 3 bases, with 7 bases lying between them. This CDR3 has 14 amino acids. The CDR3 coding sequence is TGCGCCAGCAGCCAAAAATATCACACCGGGGAGCTGTTTTTT. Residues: CASSQKYHTGELFF.

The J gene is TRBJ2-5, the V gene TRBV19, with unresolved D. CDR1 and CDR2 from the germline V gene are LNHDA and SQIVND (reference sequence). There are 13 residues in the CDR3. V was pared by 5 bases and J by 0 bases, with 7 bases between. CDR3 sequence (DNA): TGTGCCAGTAGTCAGAGTAACCAAGAGACCCAGTACTTC. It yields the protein CASSQSNQETQYF.

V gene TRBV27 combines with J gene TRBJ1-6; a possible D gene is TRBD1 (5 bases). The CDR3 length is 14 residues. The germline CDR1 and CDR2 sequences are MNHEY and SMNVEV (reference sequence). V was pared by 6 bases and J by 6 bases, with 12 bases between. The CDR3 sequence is CASSLRDGNSPLHF. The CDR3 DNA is TGTGCCAGCAGCCTCCGGGACGGTAATTCACCCCTCCACTTT.

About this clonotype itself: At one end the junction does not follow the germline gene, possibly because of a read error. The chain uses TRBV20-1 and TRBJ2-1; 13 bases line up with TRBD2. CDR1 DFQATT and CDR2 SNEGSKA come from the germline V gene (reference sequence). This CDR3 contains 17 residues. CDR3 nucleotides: TGCTGTGCTAGAGAACTAGCGGGGGGGCCGGGCTACAATGAGCAGTTCTTC. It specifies CCARELAGGPGYNEQFF.

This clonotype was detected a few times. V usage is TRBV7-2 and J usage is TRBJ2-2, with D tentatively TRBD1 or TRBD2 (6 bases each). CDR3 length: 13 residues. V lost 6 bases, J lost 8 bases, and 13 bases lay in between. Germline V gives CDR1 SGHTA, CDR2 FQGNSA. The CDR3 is CASRRGGSGELFF. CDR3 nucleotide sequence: TGTGCCAGCAGGAGAGGGGGGAGTGGGGAGCTGTTTTTT.

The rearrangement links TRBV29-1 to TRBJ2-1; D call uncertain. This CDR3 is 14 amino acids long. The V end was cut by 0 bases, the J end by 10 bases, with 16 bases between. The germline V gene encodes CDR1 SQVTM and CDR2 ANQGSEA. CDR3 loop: CSVEDQVLVREQFF. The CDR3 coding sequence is TGCAGCGTTGAAGATCAAGTTCTCGTTAGGGAGCAGTTCTTC.